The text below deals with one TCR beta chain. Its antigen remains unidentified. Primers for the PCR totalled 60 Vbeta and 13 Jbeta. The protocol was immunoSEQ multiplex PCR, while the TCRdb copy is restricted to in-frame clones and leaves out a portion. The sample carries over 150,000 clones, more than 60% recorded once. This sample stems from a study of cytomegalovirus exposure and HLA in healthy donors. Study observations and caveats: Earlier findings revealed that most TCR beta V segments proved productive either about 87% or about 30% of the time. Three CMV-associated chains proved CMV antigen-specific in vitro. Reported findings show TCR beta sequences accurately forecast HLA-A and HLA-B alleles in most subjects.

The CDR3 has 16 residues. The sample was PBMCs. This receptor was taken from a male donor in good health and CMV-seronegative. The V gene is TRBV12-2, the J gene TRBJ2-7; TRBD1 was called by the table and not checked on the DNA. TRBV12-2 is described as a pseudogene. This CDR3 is CASRLFVTVISYEQYF. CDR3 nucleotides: TGTGCAAGTCGCTTATTTGTCACAGTGATCTCCTACGAGCAGTACTTC.